The 18 T cell receptor beta chains presented below share a single source sample, sequenced in a study of cytomegalovirus exposure and HLA in healthy donors. A multiplex PCR was run with 60 Vbeta primers and 13 Jbeta primers. The assay was immunoSEQ multiplex PCR, and TCRdb's table has in-frame clones only and misses some. Among around 180,000 clones listed, about four fifths were seen once. Sequencing was done on a sample of PBMCs. Receptors originate from a young woman in good health and CMV-seropositive.

The V and J genes are TRBV18 and TRBJ2-3; 9 positions match TRBD2. V shed 2 bases and J 3 bases; nucleotides not matched to a gene: 15. Per the germline V gene, CDR1 is KGHSH and CDR2 is LQKENI. This CDR3 region has 19 residues. DNA for the CDR3: TGTGCCAGCTCACCAGGGGCGATTCGAAGCGGGGGGCATACAGATACGCAGTATTTT. Protein: CASSPGAIRSGGHTDTQYF.

The genes are TRBV11-1 and TRBJ2-4; perhaps TRBD2 as D (6 bases). V was shortened by 5 bases and J by 0 bases, with 14 bases between the two germline ends. The CDR3 runs 16 residues. The germline V gene has CDR1 SGHAT and CDR2 FQDESV (reference sequence). CDR3 DNA sequence: TGTGCCAGCAGCCGCGAGCGGGCCCTAGCCAAAAACATTCAGTACTTC. This translates into CASSRERALAKNIQYF.

As to this clone: The junction departs from germline at one end; a sequencing error may be responsible. This chain links TRBV7-9 with TRBJ2-2; 8 nucleotides match TRBD2. The CDR3 extends over 16 amino acids. CDR1 and CDR2 (germline): SEHNR, FQNEAQ (reference sequence). The CDR3 DNA reads as TGTTCCAGCAGCTTAGACCTAGCGGGGAACACCGGGGAGCTGTTTTTT. This codes for CSSSLDLAGNTGELFF.

This clone was counted a single time. V is TRBV4-2 and J is TRBJ2-7; D possibly corresponds to TRBD2 (6 bases). This CDR3 is 15 amino acids long. CDR1 LGHNA and CDR2 YNFKEQ come from the germline V gene. V lost 2 bases, J lost 1 base, and 12 bases lay in between. The CDR3 loop is CASSQTGVGSYEQYF. The CDR3 DNA sequence: TGTGCCAGCAGCCAAACGGGAGTGGGTTCCTACGAGCAGTACTTC.

In this sample, this clone turned up once. This chain joins TRBV30 and TRBJ2-7; 7 nucleotides line up with TRBD1. Losses at the gene ends were 4 bases for V and 0 bases for J; bases not matched to a gene: 3. The CDR3 covers 13 residues. Germline V CDR1 and CDR2: GTSNPN, SVGIG (reference sequence). The CDR3 is CAWTQGISYEQYF. CDR3 nucleotides: TGTGCCTGGACACAGGGGATCTCCTACGAGCAGTACTTC. Full variable domain (remainder filled in from reference TRBV30 and TRBJ2-7): SQTIHQWPATLVQPVGSPLSLECTVEGTSNPNLYWYRQAAGRGLQLLFYSVGIGQISSEVPQNLSASRPQDRQFILSSKKLLLSDSGFYLCAWTQGISYEQYFGPGTRLTVT.

CDR3 protein: CASSQVSSLVGYTF. The CDR3 DNA sequence: TGTGCCAGCAGCCAAGTAAGCTCCCTGGTTGGCTACACCTTC. The rearrangement uses TRBV4-2 and TRBJ1-2; unclear D gene. Germline V gives CDR1 LGHNA, CDR2 YNFKEQ. This CDR3 spans 14 amino acids. V lost 1 base and J 7 bases, leaving 13 bases between the germline ends.

The chain links TRBV18 to TRBJ2-2, with TRBD2 identical over 9 bases. The V segment lost 3 bases and the J segment 6 bases; nucleotides outside the gene matches: 11. Germline lookup yields CDR1 KGHSH and CDR2 LQKENI. The CDR3 length is 17 residues. The DNA for the CDR3 is TGTGCCAGCTCACCGACTAGCGGCCGGTTCGGGGCCGGGGAGCTGTTTTTT. Translating it yields CASSPTSGRFGAGELFF.

CDR3 coding DNA: TGTGCCAGTAGTATAGATCAGGGGACACCGTCCTACGAGCAGTACTTC. This codes for CASSIDQGTPSYEQYF. The chain has TRBV19 and TRBJ2-7; perhaps TRBD1 as D (6 bases). CDR3 size: 16 residues. Germline V gene sequence: CDR1 LNHDA, CDR2 SQIVND (reference sequence). V lost 0 bases, J lost 1 base, and 13 bases lay in between.

The rearrangement uses TRBV6-6 and TRBJ2-7, with a tentative D call TRBD2 (6 bases). CDR1 MNHNY and CDR2 SVGAGI come from the germline V gene (reference sequence). V was cut by 2 bases and J by 9 bases, with 14 bases left in between. The CDR3 has 13 residues. The CDR3 DNA sequence: TGTGCCAGCAGTTACGCGTCGGGAGCCCGGCAGTACTTC. It is translated as CASSYASGARQYF.

In its sample, this clone was seen once. The rearrangement links TRBV19 to TRBJ2-1; TRBD1 matches at 8 bases. This CDR3 is built from 15 residues. Germline CDR1 and CDR2: LNHDA and SQIVND (reference sequence). V lost 0 bases and J lost 6; bases outside the gene matches: 4. The CDR3 DNA reads as TGTGCCAGTAGTATAGAGCAGGGGGCCCCCAATGAGCAGTTCTTC. Translation: CASSIEQGAPNEQFF.

The chain carries TRBV5-1 and TRBJ1-1, with a possible D match to TRBD1 (6 bases). Germline values: CDR1 SGHRS, CDR2 YFSETQ. The CDR3 totals 16 residues. Trimming left V 0 bases short and J 1 base short, with 13 bases between. CDR3 nucleotide sequence: TGCGCCAGCAGCTTGGTTTACAGGGCTAGGAACACTGAAGCTTTCTTT. This gives the protein CASSLVYRARNTEAFF.

This chain uses TRBV4-2 with TRBJ2-3; D not resolved. The germline V gene has CDR1 LGHNA and CDR2 YNFKEQ. CDR3 length: 15 residues. Trimming took 2 bases from V and 0 from J, leaving 9 bases between them. CDR3 sequence (DNA): TGTGCCAGCAGCCAACTCCCTATGAGCACAGATACGCAGTATTTT. Translating gives CASSQLPMSTDTQYF.

The V gene is TRBV7-8, the J gene TRBJ2-7; 10 bases line up with TRBD2. CDR3 length: 18 residues. Germline lookup yields CDR1 SGHVS and CDR2 FQNEAQ. The junction had 13 bases not matched to a gene; V was cut back by 0 bases and J by 5 bases. Written as DNA, the CDR3 is TGTGCCAGCAGCTTAGCCCACATACTAGCGGGAAGGCTCCACGAGCAGTACTTC. Its translation: CASSLAHILAGRLHEQYF. Combining the CDR3 with reference TRBV7-8 and TRBJ2-7 gives the whole variable domain GAGVSQSPRYKVAKRGQDVALRCDPISGHVSLFWYQQALGQGPEFLTYFQNEAQLDKSGLPSDRFFAERPEGSVSTLKIQRTQQEDSAVYLCASSLAHILAGRLHEQYFGPGTRLTVT.

This chain links TRBV7-2 with TRBJ2-2; 13 bases are a match to TRBD2. Germline loops: CDR1 SGHTA, CDR2 FQGNSA. The CDR3 loop spans 17 amino acids. After removal of 2 bases from V and 5 bases from J, the junction contained 5 bases not matched to a gene. CDR3 bases: TGTGCCAGCAGCTTACGGACTAGCGGGAGTAAGACCGGGGAGCTGTTTTTT. Protein: CASSLRTSGSKTGELFF.

V and J are TRBV6-1 and TRBJ2-3; TRBD2 matches at 13 bases. The CDR3 totals 19 residues. The trim removed 2 bases at V and 4 bases at J, leaving 12 bases unmatched. The germline V gene encodes CDR1 MNHNS and CDR2 SASEGT. The CDR3 reads CASSEFGTSGRARADTQYF. The CDR3 DNA sequence: TGTGCCAGCAGTGAATTCGGTACTAGCGGGAGGGCTAGGGCAGATACGCAGTATTTT.

This clone was recorded a few times. The gene calls are TRBV6-5 and TRBJ2-7; D possibly corresponds to TRBD1 (5 bases). Trimming removed 8 bases at V and 4 bases at J, with 18 bases between. From germline, CDR1 is MNHEY and CDR2 SVGAGI. The CDR3 totals 14 residues. CDR3: CASGYPDSGYEQYF. As DNA, the CDR3 is TGTGCCAGCGGATACCCAGATTCAGGGTACGAGCAGTACTTC.

The rearrangement links TRBV5-6 to TRBJ1-2; unclear D gene. Germline loops: CDR1 SGHDT, CDR2 YYEEEE. V was pared by 0 bases and J by 0 bases, with 9 bases between. CDR3 size: 15 residues. The CDR3 region has the DNA TGTGCCAGCAGCTTGGAACCTTCAGCTAACTATGGCTACACCTTC. This gives the protein CASSLEPSANYGYTF. Complete variable domain (other parts from reference TRBV5-6 and TRBJ1-2): DAGVTQSPTHLIKTRGQQVTLRCSPKSGHDTVSWYQQALGQGPQFIFQYYEEEERQRGNFPDRFSGHQFPNYSSELNVNALLLGDSALYLCASSLEPSANYGYTFGSGTRLTVV.

This clone was picked up a small number of times. CDR3 sequence: CATPQGDSGNTIYF. In DNA form, the CDR3 reads TGTGCCACCCCGCAGGGTGACTCTGGAAACACCATATATTTT. The rearrangement links TRBV7-9 to TRBJ1-3; TRBD1 might be the D (5 bases). From germline, CDR1 is SEHNR and CDR2 FQNEAQ (reference sequence). V was cut by 10 bases and J by 0 bases, with 13 bases left in between. The CDR3 sequence is 14 residues long. Full variable domain (rest looked up from reference TRBV7-9 and TRBJ1-3): DTGVSQNPRHKITKRGQNVTFRCDPISEHNRLYWYRQTLGQGPEFLTYFQNEAQLEKSRLLSDRFSAERPKGSFSTLEIQRTEQGDSAMYLCATPQGDSGNTIYFGEGSWLTVV.